This TCR beta chain is drawn from a study of vaccination effects on CD4 cells after COVID-19. General study points: Limitations: small convalescent group and missing early post-infection timepoints. Vaccine- and infection-induced clones showed marked clonal contraction late following vaccination.

The sample holds one count of this clone. Its antigen is not known. Libraries were prepared by immunoSEQ multiplex PCR; TCRdb keeps only in-frame clonotypes and omits some of them. The sample lists approximately 30,000 clones, approximately 68% seen once, with around 27% in the top ten. Sequencing in the ViraFEST assay came after antigen-specific CD4+ T cells had been expanded with viral peptide pools, which were used to stimulate PBMC. Isolation of CD4+ T cells took place after about 10 days of culture. A density of over 1.5 million PBMC per well was used; these cells were cultured with roughly 10 IU/ml IL-2 and roughly 10 ug/ml peptides. The authors replaced half the medium with IL-2 medium on days 3 and 7. V gave up 0 bases and J gave up 10 bases, with 15 bases separating them. This CDR3 comprises 14 residues. The germline gives CDR1 LGHNA, CDR2 YSLEER.

Sequencing used CD4+ T cells from PBMCs cultured with HCoV-229E spike peptides, obtained before COVID-19 vaccination. The rearrangement joins TRBV4-3 to TRBJ1-1; D gene unclear. The receptor's source is a human donor who received a COVID-19 vaccine. The CDR3 protein is CASSQDTHLDVAFF. CDR3 sequence (DNA): TGCGCCAGCAGCCAAGATACACACCTTGACGTAGCTTTCTTT.